These 31 T cell receptor beta chains came from one sample sequenced in a study of OX40 agonist ivuxolimab in advanced cancers. TCRdb keeps only in-frame clones here, not all; method: immunoSEQ multiplex PCR. The sample has under 95,000 clones; around 86% are singletons. Sequencing was performed on CD4+ or CD8+ T cells sorted from blood, taken in a trial of the OX40 agonist ivuxolimab. These receptors all come from an adult with an advanced solid tumor such as melanoma, head and neck, liver or kidney cancer.

This sequence joins TRBV30 and TRBJ2-2; perhaps TRBD1 as D (6 bases). Trimming left V 0 bases short and J 3 bases short, with 14 bases between. This CDR3 region has 16 residues. The germline V gene has CDR1 GTSNPN and CDR2 SVGIG (reference sequence). The CDR3 DNA reads as TGTGCCTGGAGTGTATCAGGGGTGATACACACCGGGGAGCTGTTTTTT. It is translated as CAWSVSGVIHTGELFF. Using reference TRBV30 and TRBJ2-2 for the parts outside the CDR3, the full variable domain is SQTIHQWPATLVQPVGSPLSLECTVEGTSNPNLYWYRQAAGRGLQLLFYSVGIGQISSEVPQNLSASRPQDRQFILSSKKLLLSDSGFYLCAWSVSGVIHTGELFFGEGSRLTVL.

This clone was seen once. V is TRBV6-5 and J is TRBJ2-3; unclear D gene. CDR3 length equals 14 residues. CDR1 and CDR2 (germline): MNHEY, SVGAGI. Trimming removed 0 bases from V and 6 bases from J, with 10 bases in between. Here the CDR3 reads CASSYSRTADTQYF. The CDR3 DNA reads TGTGCCAGCAGTTACTCACGGACCGCGGATACGCAGTATTTT.

This chain links TRBV7-9 with TRBJ2-3, with TRBD2 identical over 10 bases. This CDR3 comprises 17 residues. Germline V gene data show CDR1 as SEHNR and CDR2 as FQNEAQ (reference sequence). After removal of 5 bases from V and 5 bases from J, the junction contained 13 bases not matched to a gene. In nucleotides, the CDR3 is TGTGCCAGCAGCCCATTATTGACTAGCGGGTCTGGAGATACGCAGTATTTT. This gives the protein CASSPLLTSGSGDTQYF.

This clone was counted between two and nine times. The J gene is TRBJ1-6, the V gene TRBV19; TRBD1 matches 9 bases. Trimming at V came to 9 bases and at J to 7 bases, leaving 4 bases not matched to a gene. This CDR3 has 13 residues. Germline CDR1 and CDR2: LNHDA and SQIVND (reference sequence). In DNA, the CDR3 is TGTGCCAGCCGGGACAGGGAGAATTCACCCCTCCACTTT. Its translation: CASRDRENSPLHF.

V is TRBV18 and J is TRBJ2-7, with TRBD1 matching 7 bases. The CDR3 covers 14 residues. Germline V lookup: CDR1 KGHSH, CDR2 LQKENI. Losses at the gene ends were 3 bases for V and 2 bases for J; bases not matched to a gene: 4. The chain's CDR3 is CASSPGQAAYEQYF. CDR3 in DNA: TGTGCCAGCTCACCCGGACAGGCAGCCTACGAGCAGTACTTC.

This clone appeared a single time. This chain uses TRBV7-9 with TRBJ1-4; the D gene is possibly TRBD1 (5 bases). The CDR3 has 15 residues. From germline, CDR1 is SEHNR and CDR2 FQNEAQ (reference sequence). Deletions cut 5 bases from V and 3 bases from J, with 13 bases between. CDR3 protein: CASSVGTTANEKLFF. The CDR3 nucleotides read TGTGCCAGCAGCGTTGGGACGACGGCTAATGAAAAACTGTTTTTT.

V and J are TRBV18 and TRBJ2-3; D is unresolved. Trimming stripped 3 bases from V and 0 bases from J, with 4 bases between. The germline V gene has CDR1 KGHSH and CDR2 LQKENI. The CDR3 extends over 13 amino acids. CDR3 DNA sequence: TGTGCCAGCTCACCTCTCAGCACAGATACGCAGTATTTT. Its translation is CASSPLSTDTQYF.

The rearrangement uses TRBV18 and TRBJ1-2; 10 bases fit TRBD1. Germline trimming cut 4 bases from V and 0 bases from J; bases unmatched to any gene: 11. This CDR3 has 18 amino acids. Germline CDR1 and CDR2: KGHSH and LQKENI. The CDR3: CASSLSPRDRGSNYGYTF. DNA of the CDR3: TGTGCCAGCTCACTTTCTCCCCGGGACAGGGGTTCTAACTATGGCTACACCTTC. The full variable domain, with the rest looked up from reference TRBV18 and TRBJ1-2, is NAGVMQNPRHLVRRRGQEARLRCSPMKGHSHVYWYRQLPEEGLKFMVYLQKENIIDESGMPKERFSAEFPKEGPSILRIQQVVRGDSAAYFCASSLSPRDRGSNYGYTFGSGTRLTVV.

V and J are TRBV5-5 and TRBJ2-7; D gene uncertain. Germline V CDR1 and CDR2: SGHKS, YYEKEE (reference sequence). V lost 0 bases and J lost 4, with 5 bases in between. CDR3 size: 12 residues. For the CDR3, the DNA is TGTGCCAGCAGCTTGGCCCGTTACGAGCAGTACTTC. Translated, it gives CASSLARYEQYF.

This clone was seen only a few times. V gene TRBV19 combines with J gene TRBJ1-1, with 7 bases identical to TRBD1. V gave up 3 bases and J gave up 10 bases; unmatched junction bases: 5. The CDR3 is made up of 12 amino acids. In germline, CDR1 is LNHDA, CDR2 SQIVND (reference sequence). The chain's CDR3 is CASSIPGQTAFF. As DNA, the CDR3 is TGTGCCAGTAGTATCCCGGGACAGACAGCTTTCTTT.

This rearrangement joins TRBV14 to TRBJ1-4; D gene uncertain. The CDR3 length is 13 residues. Trimming left V 4 bases short and J 8 bases short, with 11 bases between. Germline V gene sequence: CDR1 SGHDN, CDR2 FVKESK. CDR3 region: CASSRGPWEKLFF. CDR3 nucleotide sequence: TGTGCCAGCAGCCGAGGACCATGGGAAAAACTGTTTTTT.

The CDR3 loop reads CASSNPLRGKLPTEAFF. Here the CDR3 DNA reads TGTGCCAGTAGTAATCCACTCAGGGGGAAGTTACCCACTGAAGCTTTCTTT. The chain links TRBV19 to TRBJ1-1, with TRBD1 matching 7 bases. Germline V gene sequence: CDR1 LNHDA, CDR2 SQIVND (reference sequence). The CDR3 totals 17 residues. V gave up 4 bases and J gave up 4 bases; unmatched junction bases: 15.

V gene TRBV14 combines with J gene TRBJ2-3; perhaps TRBD1 as D (6 bases). The germline gives CDR1 SGHDN, CDR2 FVKESK. The V gene lost 0 bases and the J gene lost 1 base, with 11 bases spanning the gap. The CDR3 has 16 residues. The CDR3 nucleotides read TGTGCCAGCAGCCAAGAACACAGGGCGGGCACAGATACGCAGTATTTT. Translated: CASSQEHRAGTDTQYF.

The rearrangement uses TRBV19 and TRBJ2-5; TRBD2 aligns across 7 bases. The J call may be wrong; the DNA end is better matched by TRBJ2-7. The germline V gene encodes CDR1 LNHDA and CDR2 SQIVND (reference sequence). The CDR3 is made up of 16 amino acids. DNA for the CDR3: TGTGCCAGTAGTATGGGATTGGCGGGAGAGACCTACGAGCAGTACTTC. Residues: CASSMGLAGETYEQYF.

CDR3 in amino acids: CASSIDAVGYSPLHF. DNA for the CDR3: TGTGCCAGTAGTATAGATGCCGTGGGGTATTCACCCCTCCACTTT. The rearrangement uses TRBV19 and TRBJ1-6, with D unresolved. Trimming left V 0 bases short and J 8 bases short, with 11 bases between. This CDR3 is 15 amino acids long. The germline V gene encodes CDR1 LNHDA and CDR2 SQIVND (reference sequence).

This chain joins TRBV4-3 and TRBJ2-7, with 7 bases matching TRBD1. Trimming removed 0 bases from V and 3 bases from J; junction bases left unmatched: 11. The CDR3 runs to 17 residues. The germline V gene encodes CDR1 LGHNA and CDR2 YSLEER. CDR3 DNA: TGCGCCAGCAGCCAAGAGTTTTTGACAGGGTCCGACTACGAGCAGTACTTC. Its translation is CASSQEFLTGSDYEQYF.

The chain employs TRBV19 and TRBJ2-5, with a weak D call TRBD1 (6 bases). Germline assignment: CDR1 LNHDA and CDR2 SQIVND (reference sequence). This CDR3 has 13 amino acids. Deletions cut 4 bases from V and 6 bases from J, with 12 bases between. CDR3 DNA sequence: TGTGCCAGTAGTACGACAGGAGGCAAGACCCAGTACTTC. Protein product: CASSTTGGKTQYF.

This clone has just one count. The rearrangement joins TRBV4-2 to TRBJ2-7; D uncertain. Between the trimmed V and J ends, which lost 1 base and 3 bases, there was a span of 10 bases. The CDR3 length is 14 residues. Germline V CDR1 and CDR2: LGHNA, YNFKEQ. The CDR3 region is CASSQGRQLYEQYF. DNA for the CDR3: TGTGCCAGCAGCCAAGGTCGGCAGCTCTACGAGCAGTACTTC.

The chain carries TRBV7-3 and TRBJ2-1; 13 bases line up with TRBD2. The V segment lost 5 bases and the J segment 6 bases; nucleotides outside the gene matches: 4. This CDR3 contains 15 residues. From germline, CDR1 is SGHTA and CDR2 FQGTGA. CDR3 nucleotide sequence: TGTGCCAGCAGCCCGGGACTAGCGGGACGCAATGAGCAGTTCTTC. Translation gives CASSPGLAGRNEQFF.

This clone occurred once. The V gene is TRBV7-2, the J gene TRBJ2-7; 7 positions match TRBD1. With V trimmed by 1 base and J by 6 bases, 3 bases remained unmatched. Germline CDR1 and CDR2: SGHTA and FQGNSA. CDR3 length: 13 residues. In DNA form, the CDR3 reads TGTGCCAGCAGCTTAGGCAGGGGGATCGAGCAGTACTTC. The encoded protein is CASSLGRGIEQYF. The full variable domain, rest sourced from reference TRBV7-2 and TRBJ2-7, is GAGVSQSPSNKVTEKGKDVELRCDPISGHTALYWYRQSLGQGLEFLIYFQGNSAPDKSGLPSDRFSAERTGGSVSTLTIQRTQQEDSAVYLCASSLGRGIEQYFGPGTRLTVT.

V usage is TRBV18 and J usage is TRBJ1-2, with 8 bases fitting TRBD1. The CDR3 is made up of 16 amino acids. CDR1 and CDR2 (germline): KGHSH, LQKENI. The V gene end was trimmed by 2 bases and the J gene end by 4 bases; junction bases not matched to a gene: 9. DNA of the CDR3: TGTGCCAGCTCACCATCCCGGGACAGGTCGGGCTATGGCTACACCTTC. Its protein is CASSPSRDRSGYGYTF.

The J gene is TRBJ2-7, the V gene TRBV7-9; D gene ambiguous. The ends were cut back, 0 bases at V and 3 bases at J, with 9 bases in the middle. The CDR3 is 14 residues long. The V gene's germline CDR1 is SEHNR and CDR2 FQNEAQ (reference sequence). The CDR3, as DNA: TGTGCCAGCAGCTTAGCACCGGCCGACTACGAGCAGTACTTC. It is translated as CASSLAPADYEQYF.

This sequence joins TRBV18 and TRBJ2-7; 8 nucleotides align to TRBD2. V lost 3 bases to trimming and J lost 2 bases; unmatched junction nucleotides: 9. Germline V gene lookup returns CDR1 KGHSH and CDR2 LQKENI. The CDR3 totals 16 residues. CDR3 residues: CASSPYGAGVTYEQYF. The CDR3, as DNA: TGTGCCAGCTCACCCTATGGAGCGGGGGTGACCTACGAGCAGTACTTC.

V usage is TRBV4-1 and J usage is TRBJ2-5; tentatively, D is TRBD1 (5 bases). The V gene's germline CDR1 is MGHRA and CDR2 YSYEKL. The CDR3 is 14 amino acids. Trimming took off 4 bases at V and 4 bases at J, with 13 bases between the two ends. Written as DNA, the CDR3 is TGCGCCAGCAGCCCAGGGAACGGACGAGAGACCCAGTACTTC. Its protein is CASSPGNGRETQYF.

The J gene is TRBJ1-2, the V gene TRBV11-3; weak D call: TRBD1 (6 bases). The CDR3 contains 13 residues. The V gene's germline CDR1 is SGHNT and CDR2 YENEEA. Trimming removed 5 bases from V and 4 bases from J, with 11 bases in between. CDR3 DNA sequence: TGTGCCAGCAGCCCACAGGGTACCTATGGCTACACCTTC. Amino acids: CASSPQGTYGYTF.

The V gene is TRBV11-2, the J gene TRBJ1-3, with TRBD1 matching 8 bases. Germline CDR1 SGHAT, CDR2 FQNNGV. V lost 2 bases and J lost 4; bases outside the gene matches: 4. The CDR3 has 15 residues. CDR3 region: CASSLSGGRGNTIYF. The CDR3 DNA sequence: TGTGCCAGCAGCTTATCAGGGGGCAGGGGAAACACCATATATTTT.

This sequence joins TRBV18 and TRBJ1-4, with no clear D. The CDR3 sequence is 14 residues long. V was pared by 5 bases and J by 0 bases, with 7 bases between. CDR1 and CDR2 (germline): KGHSH, LQKENI. The CDR3 sequence is CASSKTATNEKLFF. CDR3 bases: TGTGCCAGCTCAAAAACGGCAACTAATGAAAAACTGTTTTTT.

The J gene is TRBJ1-1, the V gene TRBV6-6, with D uncertain. There are 12 residues in the CDR3. V was trimmed by 5 bases and J by 6 bases, leaving 10 bases between them. The germline V gene has CDR1 MNHNY and CDR2 SVGAGI (reference sequence). The CDR3 is CASSPTGSEAFF. The CDR3 coding sequence is TGTGCCAGCAGTCCCACCGGGTCTGAAGCTTTCTTT.

This clone was counted only a few times. V and J are TRBV6-5 and TRBJ1-4; D unresolved. The V and J ends lost 6 bases and 4 bases respectively, with 9 bases between them. Germline CDR1 MNHEY, CDR2 SVGAGI. The CDR3 totals 13 residues. This CDR3 reads CASRRRSNEKLFF. The CDR3, as DNA: TGTGCCAGCAGGCGACGGAGTAATGAAAAACTGTTTTTT.

The V call is TRBV28, the J call TRBJ1-2, with 9 bases fitting TRBD1. The CDR3 consists of 15 residues. Germline CDR1 and CDR2: MDHEN and SYDVKM. Trimming at V came to 8 bases and at J to 4 bases, leaving 11 bases not matched to a gene. Here the CDR3 reads CASSPGDRETYGYTF. As DNA, the CDR3 is TGTGCCAGCTCCCCGGGGGACAGGGAGACCTATGGCTACACCTTC.

The V gene is TRBV18, the J gene TRBJ1-1; weak D call: TRBD1 (5 bases). Germline-derived CDR1 and CDR2 are KGHSH and LQKENI. V was trimmed by 4 bases and J by 3 bases, leaving 12 bases between them. CDR3 size: 14 residues. The CDR3 DNA reads TGTGCCAGCTCACGAGTTGTAGGGGACACTGAAGCTTTCTTT. Translated: CASSRVVGDTEAFF.